This passage covers 25 T cell receptor beta chains from one sample sequenced in a study of T cell repertoires in cytomegalovirus infection. No antigen has been identified for these receptors. In TCRdb, the reads were re-called with MiXCR into one record per CDR3 protein. The table records under 850,000 distinct CDR3 sequences, around 31% of them present only once. Source: cultured PBMCs, taken from culture after CMV antigen stimulation. The receptors here all came from a human donor in good health (CMV status not recorded). Some clones in this sample may be carry-over from other donors' samples.

This clonotype was found a few times. The chain links TRBV11-2 to TRBJ2-3; possible D gene TRBD2, 5 bases. This CDR3 comprises 19 residues. V shed 4 bases and J shed 7 bases, with 30 bases lying between them. Germline CDR1 reads SGHAT; CDR2 reads FQNNGV. CDR3 in amino acids: CASSSGPEEGNQNFHTQYF. CDR3 DNA sequence: TGTGCCAGCAGCTCCGGGCCCGAAGAGGGTAACCAAAATTTCCATACGCAGTATTTT.

This clonotype was detected only a few times. The chain couples TRBV7-8 to TRBJ2-7, with D possibly matching TRBD1 (6 bases). The CDR3 spans 14 residues. From germline, CDR1 is SGHVS and CDR2 FQNEAQ. The ends were cut back, 5 bases at V and 7 bases at J, with 18 bases in the middle. CDR3 DNA sequence: TGTGCCAGCAGCGGTACTCGGGCCCAGGGGGAGCAGTACTTC. As protein: CASSGTRAQGEQYF.

This clonotype was observed a few times. The chain combines TRBV7-9 with TRBJ2-3; the D gene could be TRBD1 or TRBD2 (5 bases each). Trimming took off 2 bases at V and 0 bases at J, with 9 bases between the two ends. The CDR3 has 15 residues. The germline V gene has CDR1 SEHNR and CDR2 FQNEAQ (reference sequence). The chain's CDR3 is CASSLNRDSTDTQYF. The CDR3 DNA reads TGTGCCAGCAGCTTAAACCGGGACAGCACAGATACGCAGTATTTT.

This clonotype was detected many times. The rearrangement uses TRBV12-3 or TRBV12-4 and TRBJ2-5; 7 bases map to TRBD1. This CDR3 has 15 amino acids. After removal of 0 bases from V and 3 bases from J, the junction contained 4 bases not matched to a gene. The CDR3 nucleotides read TGTGCCAGCAGTTTAGCCGGTCAGGGGGAAGAGACCCAGTACTTC. It translates to CASSLAGQGEETQYF.

This clonotype was found many times. The V gene is TRBV7-2, the J gene TRBJ2-2; no clear D gene. V gave up 5 bases and J gave up 4 bases, with 14 bases separating them. Germline V gives CDR1 SGHTA, CDR2 FQGNSA. The CDR3 is 15 amino acids. Here the CDR3 reads CASSHQWKTTGELFF. The CDR3, as DNA: TGTGCCAGCAGCCACCAATGGAAGACCACCGGGGAGCTGTTTTTT.

The chain uses TRBV24-1 and TRBJ2-1; TRBD2 might be the D (6 bases). V lost 4 bases to trimming and J lost 5 bases, with 17 bases between them. Germline CDR1 KGHDR, CDR2 SFDVKD. The CDR3 loop spans 16 amino acids. CDR3 DNA sequence: TGTGCCACCAGTGAGTCCGGGACTCTCTTACACAATGAGCAGTTCTTC. This encodes CATSESGTLLHNEQFF.

CDR3 DNA sequence: TGTGCCAGCAGCTTCCGGGACAGGGTACATGAGCAGTTCTTC. Its protein is CASSFRDRVHEQFF. The chain is built from TRBV5-6 and TRBJ2-1, with TRBD1 matching over 9 bases. V shed 2 bases and J 8 bases; nucleotides not matched to a gene: 5. The CDR3 sequence is 14 residues long. The germline CDR1 and CDR2 sequences are SGHDT and YYEEEE.

V usage is TRBV6-1 and J usage is TRBJ2-7; 7 nucleotides agree with TRBD1. V lost 0 bases to trimming and J lost 5 bases; unmatched junction nucleotides: 10. The germline CDR1 and CDR2 sequences are MNHNS and SASEGT. This CDR3 has 16 residues. This chain's CDR3 is CASSEAGNDRADEQYF. The CDR3 DNA reads as TGTGCCAGCAGTGAAGCTGGGAATGACAGGGCGGACGAGCAGTACTTC.

V gene TRBV5-5 combines with J gene TRBJ2-5; D might be TRBD1 (6 bases). The CDR3 loop spans 11 amino acids. Germline V gene lookup returns CDR1 SGHKS and CDR2 YYEKEE (reference sequence). With 3 bases removed from V and 6 bases from J, the gap between germline ends came to 6 bases. CDR3 region: CASSWDKTQYF. Here the CDR3 DNA reads TGTGCCAGCAGCTGGGACAAGACCCAGTACTTC. The variable domain in full, with the rest retrieved from reference TRBV5-5 and TRBJ2-5, is DAGVTQSPTHLIKTRGQQVTLRCSPISGHKSVSWYQQVLGQGPQFIFQYYEKEERGRGNFPDRFSARQFPNYSSELNVNALLLGDSALYLCASSWDKTQYFGPGTRLLVL.

The V and J genes are TRBV30 and TRBJ1-1; D uncertain. Germline V lookup: CDR1 GTSNPN, CDR2 SVGIG (reference sequence). Trimming cost V 0 bases and J 1 base, with 6 bases left between them. The CDR3 totals 13 residues. The CDR3 nucleotides are TGTGCCTGGAGTGTAGGTTCGAACACTGAAGCTTTCTTT. Residues: CAWSVGSNTEAFF.

The chain recombines TRBV7-8 with TRBJ1-3, with 9 nucleotides matching TRBD1. The length of the CDR3 is 15 residues. The V and J ends lost 5 bases and 3 bases, in that order; junction bases with no gene match: 5. Germline V gives CDR1 SGHVS, CDR2 FQNEAQ. The CDR3 sequence is CASSPSGQGGNTIYF. The DNA for the CDR3 is TGTGCCAGCAGCCCATCGGGACAGGGTGGAAACACCATATATTTT.

The genes are TRBV28 and TRBJ2-7, with unresolved D. This CDR3 is 15 amino acids long. Germline-derived CDR1 and CDR2 are MDHEN and SYDVKM. Trimming left V 7 bases short and J 1 base short, with 17 bases between. CDR3 sequence reads: CASTTTTDGSYEQYF. CDR3 in DNA: TGTGCCAGCACGACAACGACGGACGGATCCTACGAGCAGTACTTC.

The chain joins TRBV6-1 to TRBJ1-2; TRBD1 might be the D (5 bases). From germline, CDR1 is MNHNS and CDR2 SASEGT. The CDR3 has 13 residues. V was pared by 5 bases and J by 8 bases, with 15 bases between. CDR3 coding DNA: TGTGCCAGCAGTCACACCAGGGATCGAGGCTACACCTTC. Translating gives CASSHTRDRGYTF.

This clonotype has a handful of counts. J is TRBJ2-7 and V is TRBV7-2, with D possibly being TRBD2 (7 bases). This CDR3 has 14 residues. V lost 5 bases and J lost 10, with 21 bases in between. CDR1 is SGHTA and CDR2 is FQGNSA in the germline V gene. CDR3 sequence reads: CASSLGGQGLNQYF. The CDR3 bases are TGTGCCAGCAGCCTCGGGGGGCAAGGACTTAACCAGTACTTC.

This CDR3 is CASSFLTGPSGANVLTF. As DNA, the CDR3 is TGTGCCAGCAGCTTTCTCACAGGACCCTCTGGGGCCAACGTCCTGACTTTC. The chain combines TRBV11-2 with TRBJ2-6, with D possibly being TRBD1 (5 bases). The germline CDR1 and CDR2 sequences are SGHAT and FQNNGV. CDR3 length: 17 residues. V was trimmed by 3 bases and J by 0 bases, leaving 12 bases between them.

This clonotype was seen more than once but under ten times. The V call is TRBV6-1, the J call TRBJ2-7; D possibly uses TRBD1 or TRBD2 (5 bases each). The V end was cut by 0 bases, the J end by 2 bases, with 8 bases between. Germline loops: CDR1 MNHNS, CDR2 SASEGT. The CDR3 is made up of 14 amino acids. Written as DNA, the CDR3 is TGTGCCAGCAGTGAAGCCGGGGACCCCTACGAGCAGTACTTC. Amino acids: CASSEAGDPYEQYF.

This clonotype was detected only a few times. This sequence joins TRBV24-1 and TRBJ2-2, with D unresolved. V lost 2 bases and J lost 0, with 9 bases in between. The CDR3 is made up of 16 amino acids. Germline V CDR1 and CDR2: KGHDR, SFDVKD. CDR3 amino acids: CATSDWTVSNTGELFF. The DNA of the CDR3 is TGTGCCACCAGTGATTGGACGGTATCGAACACCGGGGAGCTGTTTTTT.

This clonotype occurred many times. The V call is TRBV7-2, the J call TRBJ2-2, with 7 bases matching TRBD2. J lost 6 bases, V lost 7 bases, and 8 bases had no gene match. Germline V gives CDR1 SGHTA, CDR2 FQGNSA. This CDR3 region has 14 residues. This chain's CDR3 is CASTRTRSAGELFF. CDR3 sequence (DNA): TGTGCCAGCACCAGGACTAGAAGCGCCGGGGAGCTGTTTTTT.

V usage is TRBV7-8 and J usage is TRBJ1-2; D unresolved. Deletions cut 5 bases from V and 8 bases from J, with 18 bases between. The germline V gene has CDR1 SGHVS and CDR2 FQNEAQ. The CDR3 sequence is 14 residues long. The CDR3 region has the DNA TGTGCCAGCAGCCCTTCCACGACTTCGTACGGCTACACCTTC. This sequence encodes CASSPSTTSYGYTF.

This chain connects TRBV5-1 to TRBJ2-6, with 10 bases matching TRBD1. The CDR3 runs 18 residues. CDR1 and CDR2 from the germline V gene are SGHRS and YFSETQ. The V gene end was trimmed by 1 base and the J gene end by 3 bases; junction bases not matched to a gene: 7. The CDR3 region has the DNA TGCGCCAGCAGCTTGAGCCGGGACAGGGGATATGGGGCCAACGTCCTGACTTTC. Protein sequence: CASSLSRDRGYGANVLTF.

This clonotype was counted once. V usage is TRBV6-2 or TRBV6-3 and J usage is TRBJ1-5; TRBD1 is a possible D gene (6 bases). The V end lost 4 bases, the J end lost 7 bases, and 11 bases lay between the germline ends. Germline loops: CDR1 MNHEY, CDR2 SVGEGT. This CDR3 is built from 13 residues. The CDR3 here is CASSFRGRQPQHF. The CDR3 DNA reads TGTGCCAGCAGTTTCCGGGGGCGGCAGCCCCAGCATTTT.

This clonotype was seen a handful of times. The chain uses TRBV7-9 and TRBJ1-3, with D unclear. The germline V gene has CDR1 SEHNR and CDR2 FQNEAQ (reference sequence). The CDR3 covers 12 residues. Deletions cut 3 bases from V and 5 bases from J, with 5 bases between. This CDR3 reads CASSLWRNTIYF. CDR3 DNA: TGTGCCAGCAGCTTGTGGAGAAACACCATATATTTT.

This clonotype was picked up a small number of times. The chain recombines TRBV7-9 with TRBJ2-1; 14 positions agree with TRBD2. V gave up 5 bases and J gave up 3 bases; unmatched junction bases: 15. This CDR3 contains 20 residues. Per germline, CDR1 SEHNR and CDR2 FQNEAQ (reference sequence). The CDR3 sequence: CASSQTAGLAGGFYYNEQFF. CDR3 DNA sequence: TGTGCCAGCAGCCAAACGGCCGGACTAGCGGGGGGATTTTACTACAATGAGCAGTTCTTC. The full variable domain, completed using reference TRBV7-9 and TRBJ2-1, is DTGVSQNPRHKITKRGQNVTFRCDPISEHNRLYWYRQTLGQGPEFLTYFQNEAQLEKSRLLSDRFSAERPKGSFSTLEIQRTEQGDSAMYLCASSQTAGLAGGFYYNEQFFGPGTRLTVL.

This chain connects TRBV7-6 to TRBJ2-1; 11 bases line up with TRBD1. Germline trimming cut 4 bases from V and 8 bases from J; bases unmatched to any gene: 4. The germline CDR1 and CDR2 sequences are SGHVS and FNYEAQ. The CDR3 loop spans 14 amino acids. The CDR3 loop is CASSWGQGGYEQFF. As DNA, the CDR3 is TGTGCCAGCAGCTGGGGACAGGGGGGATATGAGCAGTTCTTC.

The chain carries TRBV6-1 and TRBJ2-7; D possibly corresponds to TRBD1 (6 bases). CDR1 and CDR2 (germline): MNHNS, SASEGT. The CDR3 runs to 13 residues. V was pared by 5 bases and J by 4 bases, with 12 bases between. CDR3 protein: CASSQGPRYEQYF. In nucleotides, the CDR3 is TGTGCCAGCAGTCAGGGGCCTCGGTACGAGCAGTACTTC.